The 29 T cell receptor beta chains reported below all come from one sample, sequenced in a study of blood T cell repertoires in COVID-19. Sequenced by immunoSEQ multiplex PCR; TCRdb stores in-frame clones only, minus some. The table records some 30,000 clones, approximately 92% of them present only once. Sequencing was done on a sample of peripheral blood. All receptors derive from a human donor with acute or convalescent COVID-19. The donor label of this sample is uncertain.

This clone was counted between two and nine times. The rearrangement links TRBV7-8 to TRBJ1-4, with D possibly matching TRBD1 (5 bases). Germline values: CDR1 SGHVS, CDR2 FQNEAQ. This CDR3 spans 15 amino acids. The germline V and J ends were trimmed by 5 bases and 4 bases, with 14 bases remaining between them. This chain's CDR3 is CASSRSGGVNEKLFF. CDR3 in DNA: TGTGCCAGCAGCCGATCTGGGGGGGTTAATGAAAAACTGTTTTTT.

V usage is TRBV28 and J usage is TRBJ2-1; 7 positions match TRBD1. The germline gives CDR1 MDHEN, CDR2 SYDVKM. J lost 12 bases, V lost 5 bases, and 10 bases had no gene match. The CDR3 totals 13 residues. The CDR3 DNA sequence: TGTGCCAGCAGTATGACAGGGCCTAGGGGGCAGTTCTTC. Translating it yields CASSMTGPRGQFF.

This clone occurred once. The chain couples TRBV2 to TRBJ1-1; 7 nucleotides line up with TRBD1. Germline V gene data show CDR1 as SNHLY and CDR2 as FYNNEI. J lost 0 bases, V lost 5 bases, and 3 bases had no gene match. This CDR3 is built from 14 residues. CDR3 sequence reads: CASSFDRVNTEAFF. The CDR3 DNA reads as TGTGCCAGCAGTTTCGACAGGGTGAACACTGAAGCTTTCTTT.

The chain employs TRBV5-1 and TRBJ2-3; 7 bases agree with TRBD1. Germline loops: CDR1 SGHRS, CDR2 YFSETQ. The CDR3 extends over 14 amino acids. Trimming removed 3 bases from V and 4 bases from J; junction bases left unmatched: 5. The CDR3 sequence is CASSWQGVSDTQYF. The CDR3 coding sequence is TGCGCCAGCAGCTGGCAGGGGGTGTCAGATACGCAGTATTTT. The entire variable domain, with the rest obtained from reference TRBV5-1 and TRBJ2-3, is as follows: KAGVTQTPRYLIKTRGQQVTLSCSPISGHRSVSWYQQTPGQGLQFLFEYFSETQRNKGNFPGRFSGRQFSNSRSEMNVSTLELGDSALYLCASSWQGVSDTQYFGPGTRLTVL.

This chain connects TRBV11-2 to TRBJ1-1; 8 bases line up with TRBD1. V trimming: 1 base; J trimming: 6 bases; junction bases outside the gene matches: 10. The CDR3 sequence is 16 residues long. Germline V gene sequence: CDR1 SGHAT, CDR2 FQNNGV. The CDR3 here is CASSLGRGRIGPEAFF. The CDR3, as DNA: TGTGCCAGCAGCTTAGGCAGGGGGCGGATAGGCCCTGAAGCTTTCTTT. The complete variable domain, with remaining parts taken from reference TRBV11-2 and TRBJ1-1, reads EAGVAQSPRYKIIEKRQSVAFWCNPISGHATLYWYQQILGQGPKLLIQFQNNGVVDDSQLPKDRFSAERLKGVDSTLKIQPAKLEDSAVYLCASSLGRGRIGPEAFFGQGTRLTVV.

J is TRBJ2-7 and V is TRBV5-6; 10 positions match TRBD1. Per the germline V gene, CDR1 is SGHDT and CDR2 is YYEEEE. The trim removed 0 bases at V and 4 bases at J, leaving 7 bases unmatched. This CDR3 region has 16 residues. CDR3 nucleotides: TGTGCCAGCAGCTTGGTTGCTGGACAGGGGGTATACGAGCAGTACTTC. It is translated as CASSLVAGQGVYEQYF.

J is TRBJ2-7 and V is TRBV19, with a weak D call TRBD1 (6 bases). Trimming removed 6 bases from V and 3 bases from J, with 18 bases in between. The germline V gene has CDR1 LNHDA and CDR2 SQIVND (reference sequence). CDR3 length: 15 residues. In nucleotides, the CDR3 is TGTGCCAGTAGAAGAAAAGCAGGGGCCGGCTACGAGCAGTACTTC. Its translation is CASRRKAGAGYEQYF.

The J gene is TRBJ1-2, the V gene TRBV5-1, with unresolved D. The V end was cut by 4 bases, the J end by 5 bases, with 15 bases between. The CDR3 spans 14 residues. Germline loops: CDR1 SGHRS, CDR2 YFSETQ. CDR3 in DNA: TGCGCCAGCAGCCCCTCAACAGTAGAATATGGCTACACCTTC. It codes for CASSPSTVEYGYTF. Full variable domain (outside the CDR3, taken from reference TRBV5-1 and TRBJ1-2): KAGVTQTPRYLIKTRGQQVTLSCSPISGHRSVSWYQQTPGQGLQFLFEYFSETQRNKGNFPGRFSGRQFSNSRSEMNVSTLELGDSALYLCASSPSTVEYGYTFGSGTRLTVV.

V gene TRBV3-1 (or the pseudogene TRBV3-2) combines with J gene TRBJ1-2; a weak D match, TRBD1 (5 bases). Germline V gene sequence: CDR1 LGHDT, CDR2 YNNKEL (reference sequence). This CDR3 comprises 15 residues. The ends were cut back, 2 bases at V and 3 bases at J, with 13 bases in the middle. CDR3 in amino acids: CASSQPRRGDYGYTF. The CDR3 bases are TGTGCCAGCAGCCAACCCCGGCGGGGCGACTATGGCTACACCTTC.

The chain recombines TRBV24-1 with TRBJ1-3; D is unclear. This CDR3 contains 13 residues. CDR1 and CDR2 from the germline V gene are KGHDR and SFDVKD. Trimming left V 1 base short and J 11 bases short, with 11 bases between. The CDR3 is CATSDFTGRSIYF. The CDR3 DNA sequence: TGTGCCACCAGTGATTTCACCGGGAGATCCATATATTTT.

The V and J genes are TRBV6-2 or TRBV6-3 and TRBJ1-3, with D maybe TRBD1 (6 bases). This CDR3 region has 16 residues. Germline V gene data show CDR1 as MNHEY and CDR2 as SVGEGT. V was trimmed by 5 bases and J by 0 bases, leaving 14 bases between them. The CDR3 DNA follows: TGTGCCAGCAGTCAATCGGGGGGCTTCTCTGGAAACACCATATATTTT. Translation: CASSQSGGFSGNTIYF.

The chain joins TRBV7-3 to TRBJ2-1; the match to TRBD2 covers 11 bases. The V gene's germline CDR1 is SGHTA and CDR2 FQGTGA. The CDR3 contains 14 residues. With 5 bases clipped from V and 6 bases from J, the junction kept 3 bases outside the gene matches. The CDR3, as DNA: TGTGCCAGCAGCACTAGCGGGGGCACCAATGAGCAGTTCTTC. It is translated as CASSTSGGTNEQFF.

Written as DNA, the CDR3 is TGTGCCAGTAGTATCGGCTCCTCGGAGGCTGGCTACACCTTC. Protein product: CASSIGSSEAGYTF. The chain combines TRBV19 with TRBJ1-2; D unresolved. V lost 3 bases to trimming and J lost 7 bases, with 15 bases between them. The CDR3 runs to 14 residues. The germline V gene encodes CDR1 LNHDA and CDR2 SQIVND (reference sequence).

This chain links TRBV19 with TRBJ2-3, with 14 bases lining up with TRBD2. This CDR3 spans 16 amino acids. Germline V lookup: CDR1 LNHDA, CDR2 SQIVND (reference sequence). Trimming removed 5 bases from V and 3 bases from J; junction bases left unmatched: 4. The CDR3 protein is CASSLGLAGGTDTQYF. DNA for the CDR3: TGTGCCAGTAGTCTTGGACTAGCGGGAGGAACAGATACGCAGTATTTT.

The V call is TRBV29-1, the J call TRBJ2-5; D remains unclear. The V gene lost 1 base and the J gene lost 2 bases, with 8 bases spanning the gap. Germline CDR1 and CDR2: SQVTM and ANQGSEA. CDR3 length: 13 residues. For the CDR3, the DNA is TGCAGCGTTGAAGGGGCACCTCAAGAGACCCAGTACTTC. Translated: CSVEGAPQETQYF.

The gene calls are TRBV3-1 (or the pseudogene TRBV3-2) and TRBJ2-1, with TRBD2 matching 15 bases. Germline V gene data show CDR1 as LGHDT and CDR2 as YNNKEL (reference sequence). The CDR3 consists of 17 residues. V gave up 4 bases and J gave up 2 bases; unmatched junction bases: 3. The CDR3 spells CASSPGLAGGAYNEQFF. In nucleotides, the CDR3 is TGTGCCAGCAGCCCGGGACTAGCGGGAGGAGCCTACAATGAGCAGTTCTTC.

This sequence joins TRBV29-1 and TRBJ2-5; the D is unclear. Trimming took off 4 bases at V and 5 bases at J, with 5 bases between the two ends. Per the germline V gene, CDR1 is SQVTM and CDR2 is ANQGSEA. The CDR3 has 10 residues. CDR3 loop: CSVAEETQYF. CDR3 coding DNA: TGCAGCGTTGCGGAGGAGACCCAGTACTTC.

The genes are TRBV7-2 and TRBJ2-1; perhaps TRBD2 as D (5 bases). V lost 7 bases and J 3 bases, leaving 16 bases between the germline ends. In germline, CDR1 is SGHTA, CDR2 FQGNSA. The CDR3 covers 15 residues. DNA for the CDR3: TGTGCCAGCACCCCGGACTCCTTTTTCTACAATGAGCAGTTCTTC. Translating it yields CASTPDSFFYNEQFF.

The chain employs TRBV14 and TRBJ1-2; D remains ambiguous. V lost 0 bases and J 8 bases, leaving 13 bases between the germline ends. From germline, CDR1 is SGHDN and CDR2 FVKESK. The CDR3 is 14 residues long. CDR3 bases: TGTGCCAGCAGCCAAGATTACCGGGCGGGAGGCTACACCTTC. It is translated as CASSQDYRAGGYTF.

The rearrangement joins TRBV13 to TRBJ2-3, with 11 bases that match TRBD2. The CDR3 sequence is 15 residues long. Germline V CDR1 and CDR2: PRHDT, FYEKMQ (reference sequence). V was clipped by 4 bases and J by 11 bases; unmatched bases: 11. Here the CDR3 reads CASSSYPLGLAGQYF. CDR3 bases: TGTGCCAGCAGCTCATATCCCCTAGGACTAGCGGGGCAGTATTTT.

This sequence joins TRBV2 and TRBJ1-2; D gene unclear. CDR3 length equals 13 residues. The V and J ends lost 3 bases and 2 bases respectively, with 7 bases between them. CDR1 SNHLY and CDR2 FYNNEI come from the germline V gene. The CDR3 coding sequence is TGTGCCAGCAGTGAGTCCGCGAACTATGGCTACACCTTC. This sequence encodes CASSESANYGYTF.

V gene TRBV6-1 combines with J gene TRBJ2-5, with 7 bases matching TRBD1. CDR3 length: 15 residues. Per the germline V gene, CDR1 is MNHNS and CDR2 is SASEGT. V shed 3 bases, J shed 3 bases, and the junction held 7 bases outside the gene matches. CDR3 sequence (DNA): TGTGCCAGCAGTGACAAGACAGGGTTGAAAGAGACCCAGTACTTC. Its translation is CASSDKTGLKETQYF.

The CDR3 nucleotides read TGTGCCAGCAGCTTGGCCGGTCGAGGGAGCGGTGAGACCCAGTACTTC. Translation gives CASSLAGRGSGETQYF. The chain combines TRBV5-8 with TRBJ2-5; perhaps TRBD2 as D (5 bases). In germline, CDR1 is SGHTS, CDR2 YDEGEE. V was shortened by 0 bases and J by 5 bases, with 17 bases between the two germline ends. This CDR3 is built from 16 residues.

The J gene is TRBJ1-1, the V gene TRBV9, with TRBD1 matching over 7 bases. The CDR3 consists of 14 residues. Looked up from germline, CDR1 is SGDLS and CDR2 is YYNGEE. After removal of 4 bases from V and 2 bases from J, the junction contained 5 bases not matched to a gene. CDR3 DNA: TGTGCCAGCAGCCCAAGACAGGGTAACACTGAAGCTTTCTTT. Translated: CASSPRQGNTEAFF.

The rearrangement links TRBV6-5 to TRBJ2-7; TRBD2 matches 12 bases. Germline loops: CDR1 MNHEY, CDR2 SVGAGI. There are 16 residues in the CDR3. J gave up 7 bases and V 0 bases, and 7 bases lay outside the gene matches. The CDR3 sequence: CASSYSSLAGGNEQYF. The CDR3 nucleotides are TGTGCCAGCAGTTACTCGTCGCTAGCGGGAGGGAATGAGCAGTACTTC.

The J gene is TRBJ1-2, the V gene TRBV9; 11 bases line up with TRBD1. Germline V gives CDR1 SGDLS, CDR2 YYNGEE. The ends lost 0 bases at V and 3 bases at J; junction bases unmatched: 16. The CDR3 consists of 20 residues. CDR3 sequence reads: CASSVGVNAGTGGIDYGYTF. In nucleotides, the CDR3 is TGTGCCAGCAGCGTAGGGGTAAACGCCGGGACAGGGGGAATCGACTATGGCTACACCTTC.

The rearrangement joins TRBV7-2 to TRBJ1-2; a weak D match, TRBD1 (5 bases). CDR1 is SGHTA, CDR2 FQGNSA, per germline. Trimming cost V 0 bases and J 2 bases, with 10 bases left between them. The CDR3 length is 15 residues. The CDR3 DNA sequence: TGTGCCAGCAGCTTAGCGCGGGGACGGAACTATGGCTACACCTTC. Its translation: CASSLARGRNYGYTF.

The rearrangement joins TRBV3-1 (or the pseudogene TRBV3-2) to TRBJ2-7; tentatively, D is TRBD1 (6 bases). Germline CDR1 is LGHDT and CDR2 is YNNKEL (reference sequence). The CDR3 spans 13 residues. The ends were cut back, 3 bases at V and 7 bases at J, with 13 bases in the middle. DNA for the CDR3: TGTGCCAGCAGCCAGCCGGGACAAAGGGAGCAGTACTTC. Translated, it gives CASSQPGQREQYF.

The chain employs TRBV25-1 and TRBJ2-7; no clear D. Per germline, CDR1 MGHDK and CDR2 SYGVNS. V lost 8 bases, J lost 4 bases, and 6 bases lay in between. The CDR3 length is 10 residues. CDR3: CASPRYEQYF. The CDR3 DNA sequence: TGTGCCAGCCCCCGTTACGAGCAGTACTTC.